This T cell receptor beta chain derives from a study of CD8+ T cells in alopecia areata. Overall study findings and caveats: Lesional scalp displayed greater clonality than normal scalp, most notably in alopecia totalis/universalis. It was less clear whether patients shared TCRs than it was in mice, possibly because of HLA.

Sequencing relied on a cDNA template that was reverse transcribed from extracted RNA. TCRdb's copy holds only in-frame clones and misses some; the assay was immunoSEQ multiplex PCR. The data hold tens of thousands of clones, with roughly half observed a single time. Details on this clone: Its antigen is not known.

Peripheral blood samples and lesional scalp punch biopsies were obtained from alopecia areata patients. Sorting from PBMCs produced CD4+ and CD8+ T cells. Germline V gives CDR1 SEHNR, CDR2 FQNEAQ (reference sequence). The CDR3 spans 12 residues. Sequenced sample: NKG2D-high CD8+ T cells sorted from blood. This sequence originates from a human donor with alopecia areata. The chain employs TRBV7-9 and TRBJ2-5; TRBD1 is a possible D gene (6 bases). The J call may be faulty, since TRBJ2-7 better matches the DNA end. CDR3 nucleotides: TGTGCCAGCAGCTCCGGGACACTCGAGCAGTACTTC. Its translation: CASSSGTLEQYF.